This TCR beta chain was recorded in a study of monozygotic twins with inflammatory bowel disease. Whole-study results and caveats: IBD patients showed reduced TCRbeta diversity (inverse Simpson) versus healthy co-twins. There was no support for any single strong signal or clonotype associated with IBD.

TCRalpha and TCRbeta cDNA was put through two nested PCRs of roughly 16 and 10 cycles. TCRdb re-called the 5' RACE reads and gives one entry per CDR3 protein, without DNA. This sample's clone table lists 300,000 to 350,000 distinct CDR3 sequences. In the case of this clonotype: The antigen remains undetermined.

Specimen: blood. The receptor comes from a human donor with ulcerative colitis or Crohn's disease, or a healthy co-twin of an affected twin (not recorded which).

The chain's CDR3 is CASSRSTYEQYF. J is TRBJ2-7 and V is TRBV14. This CDR3 has 12 residues. The germline gives CDR1 SGHDN, CDR2 FVKESK.